The rows below give T cell receptor beta chains drawn from one sample of a study of CXCR3-negative and CXCR3-positive naive CD8 T cells. TCRdb reanalyzed the 5' RACE reads and collapses them to one entry per CDR3 protein, without DNA. The sample holds 120,000 to 150,000 distinct CDR3 sequences. Sequenced material: naive CXCR3+ CD8+ T cells from blood. These receptors all come from a human donor in good health. Some clones in this sample may be carry-over from other donors' samples. The CDR3 runs from the conserved cysteine through the conserved F or W.

j_call | v_call | cdr3_aa
TRBJ2-3 | TRBV5-1 | CASSSHTDTQYF
TRBJ2-7 | TRBV6-6 | CASSYDGSFSYEQYF
TRBJ2-1 | TRBV20-1 | CSARDRGVSSYNEQFF
TRBJ2-7 | TRBV29-1 | CSVDAQGREQYF
TRBJ2-7 | TRBV20-1 | CSAKSRDTYEQYF
TRBJ2-7 | TRBV29-1 | CSVEIEGPYEQYF
TRBJ2-5 | TRBV4-3 | CASSQDMGGGETQYF
TRBJ1-2 | TRBV6-5 | CASSYSAGDGYTF
TRBJ2-7 | TRBV28 | CASSPIGGVYEQYF
TRBJ2-2 | TRBV19 | CASSPMWDTGELFF
TRBJ1-1 | TRBV7-9 | CASSVRDRDTEAFF
TRBJ2-1 | TRBV28 | CASSLGPTGRNEQFF
TRBJ1-2 | TRBV14 | CASSPTLVQAFDYGYTF
TRBJ2-7 | TRBV5-1 | CASSPGQGNEQYF
TRBJ2-1 | TRBV4-3 | CASSQDRPDSYNEQFF
TRBJ2-7 | TRBV28 | CASSFIVRLDGTYEQYF
TRBJ2-1 | TRBV29-1 | CSVDRGTYNEQFF
TRBJ2-1 | TRBV2 | CASKREYDEQFF
TRBJ2-7 | TRBV13 | CASSLTGTSGSYEQYF
TRBJ2-7 | TRBV28 | CASSSLAGGVGYEQYF
TRBJ2-2 | TRBV28 | CASSFWGANTGELFF
TRBJ2-5 | TRBV4-1 | CASSQDQVIYTGTELQETQYF
TRBJ2-3 | TRBV4-3 | CASSPNLAGTQYF
TRBJ2-1 | TRBV7-9 | CASSLSAYDSYNEQFF
TRBJ2-7 | TRBV7-9 | CASSPGTQTYEQYF
TRBJ2-3 | TRBV30 | CAWSSGLGTAF
TRBJ2-2 | TRBV27 | CASSLGGARTGELFF
TRBJ1-1 | TRBV7-9 | CASSLGPEGFF
TRBJ1-2 | TRBV6-5 | CASSTDRGGGYTF
TRBJ2-1 | TRBV7-8 | CASSGPGLAGEWNEQFF
TRBJ2-5 | TRBV4-1 | CASSQEAEGGETQYF
TRBJ2-3 | TRBV5-1 | CASSLIASGVDTQYF
TRBJ2-1 | TRBV7-3 | CASSADRGSYNEQFF
TRBJ2-5 | TRBV11-2 | CASSGPGQMGQETQYF
TRBJ1-1 | TRBV29-1 | CSVRDPLNTEAFF
TRBJ1-1 | TRBV5-1 | CASSPTELDGNTEAFF
TRBJ2-4 | TRBV21-1 | CAIPRSLGTKNIQYF